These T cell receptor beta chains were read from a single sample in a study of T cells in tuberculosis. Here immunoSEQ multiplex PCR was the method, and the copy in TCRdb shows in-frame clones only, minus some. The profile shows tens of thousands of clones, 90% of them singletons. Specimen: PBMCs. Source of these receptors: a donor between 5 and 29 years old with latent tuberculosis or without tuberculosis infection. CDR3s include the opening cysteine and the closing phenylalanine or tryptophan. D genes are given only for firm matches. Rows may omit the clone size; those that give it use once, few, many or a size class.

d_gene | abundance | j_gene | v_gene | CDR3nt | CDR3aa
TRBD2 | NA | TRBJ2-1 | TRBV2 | TGTGCCAGCAGCGCAAGCGGGGCTCTCTCCTACAATGAGCAGTTCTTC | CASSASGALSYNEQFF
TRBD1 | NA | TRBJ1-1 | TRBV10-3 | TGTGCCACGCGACCGGGACAGGGCATAGCTGAAGCTTTCTTT | CATRPGQGIAEAFF
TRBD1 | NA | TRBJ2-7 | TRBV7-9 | TGTGCCAGCAGCTTCGCCGGGACAGGGTCCTACGAGCAGTACTTC | CASSFAGTGSYEQYF
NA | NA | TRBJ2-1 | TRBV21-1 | TGTGCCAGCAGCCCCGATCGGGCAGGGGGTAACAATGAGCAGTTCTTC | CASSPDRAGGNNEQFF
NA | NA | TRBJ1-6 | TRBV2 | TGTGCCAGCAGTTACAGGGCGTTTAGGGATTCACCCCTCCACTTT | CASSYRAFRDSPLHF
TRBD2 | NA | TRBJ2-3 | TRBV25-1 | TGTGCCAGCAGTGCCCGATCGCCGCTAGCGGGGGTTACAGATACGCAGTATTTT | CASSARSPLAGVTDTQYF
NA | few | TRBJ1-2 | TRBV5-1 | TGCGCCAGCAGCCCTTCTCCGGGGAACTATGGCTACACCTTC | CASSPSPGNYGYTF
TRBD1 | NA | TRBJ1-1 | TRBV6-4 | TGTGCCAGCAGTGCCACAATCCTGGGACAGACCCAAGCTTTCTTT | CASSATILGQTQAFF
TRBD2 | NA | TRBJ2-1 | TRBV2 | TGTGCCAGCAGGCCCACTAGCGGACCAGGTTACAATGAGCAGTTCTTC | CASRPTSGPGYNEQFF
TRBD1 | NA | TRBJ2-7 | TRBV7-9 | TGTGCCAGCAGCTCTTTCGACAGGGAAGGGTACGAGCAGTACTTC | CASSSFDREGYEQYF
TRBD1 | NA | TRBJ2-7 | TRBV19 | TGTGCCACTACAGGGGGACCTTTCTACGAGCAGTACTTC | CATTGGPFYEQYF
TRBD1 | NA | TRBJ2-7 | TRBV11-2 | TGTGCCAGCAGCTTAGGCCTAAAGGGGGCCCCGGGTAAAGCCCACGAGCAGTACTTC | CASSLGLKGAPGKAHEQYF
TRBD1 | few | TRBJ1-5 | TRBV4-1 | TGCGCCAGCAGCGAACGACAGGGAGGTACTCAGCCCCAGCATTTT | CASSERQGGTQPQHF
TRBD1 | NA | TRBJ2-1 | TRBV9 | TGTGCCAGCAGCGTAGGGCAGGGGGCGGGCGATGAGCAGTTCTTC | CASSVGQGAGDEQFF
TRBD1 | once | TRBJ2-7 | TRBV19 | TGTGCCAGTAGTATCCGAGGGACAGTCATCTCCTACGAGCAGTACTTC | CASSIRGTVISYEQYF
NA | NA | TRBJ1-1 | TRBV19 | TGTGCCAGTCAGAACACTGAAGCTTTCTTT | CASQNTEAFF
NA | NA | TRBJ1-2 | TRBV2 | TGTGCCAGCAGTGAGACGGTGGTGGGGAGCGACTATGGCTACACCTTC | CASSETVVGSDYGYTF
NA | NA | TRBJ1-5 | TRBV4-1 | TGCGCCAGCAGCCAAGATCCCTTTGAGGGCGGGCAGCCCCAGCATTTT | CASSQDPFEGGQPQHF
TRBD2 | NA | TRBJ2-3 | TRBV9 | TGTGCCAGCAGCGCTAGCGGGGGCCTCTTTGATACGCAGTATTTT | CASSASGGLFDTQYF
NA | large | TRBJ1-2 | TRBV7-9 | TGTGCCAGCAGCTTAGGGACAGCCGGAGGCTACACCTTC | CASSLGTAGGYTF
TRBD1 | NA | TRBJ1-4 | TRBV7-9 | TGTGCCAGCAGCTTTCCTCCCGCTTCCGGGACAGGGTTTTTAAAACTGTTTTTT | CASSFPPASGTGFLKLFF
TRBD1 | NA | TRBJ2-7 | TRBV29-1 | TGCAGCGTTAGAGTAGGGGGCGGCTACGAGCAGTACTTC | CSVRVGGGYEQYF
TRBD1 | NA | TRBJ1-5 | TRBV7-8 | TGTGCCAGCAGCTTAGCAGGGTCCCCGGGACAGGGGTATAGCAATCAGCCCCAGCATTTT | CASSLAGSPGQGYSNQPQHF
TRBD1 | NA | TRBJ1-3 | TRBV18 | TGTGCCAGCTCACTGGAACAGGGGGCGTTGGGAAACACCATATATTTT | CASSLEQGALGNTIYF
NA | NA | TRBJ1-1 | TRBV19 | TGTGCCAGTAGTGTTCGAGACAGGAACACTGAAGCTTTCTTT | CASSVRDRNTEAFF
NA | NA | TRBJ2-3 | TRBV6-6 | TGTGCCAGCAGTCCCCGGGTGGATACGCAGTATTTT | CASSPRVDTQYF
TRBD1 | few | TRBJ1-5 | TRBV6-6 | TGTGCCACCCAGGGGGCCGACGGGCCCCAGCATTTT | CATQGADGPQHF
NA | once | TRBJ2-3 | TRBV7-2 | TGTGCCAGCAGCTTAAGCGAAAGCACAGATACGCAGTATTTT | CASSLSESTDTQYF
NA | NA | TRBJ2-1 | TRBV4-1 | TGCGCCAGCAGCCAAGAAGTGACTGGTTACAATGAGCAGTTCTTC | CASSQEVTGYNEQFF
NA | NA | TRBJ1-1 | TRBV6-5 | TGTGCCAGCAGTCAGACGGGATACACTGAAGCTTTCTTT | CASSQTGYTEAFF
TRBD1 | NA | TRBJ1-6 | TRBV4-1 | TGCGCCAGCAGCAGTCTTCACGCCGGGACAGGTTATTCACCCCTCCACTTT | CASSSLHAGTGYSPLHF
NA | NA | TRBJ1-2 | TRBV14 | TGTGCCAGCAGCCAAGCAGGGTTTGGCTACACCTTC | CASSQAGFGYTF
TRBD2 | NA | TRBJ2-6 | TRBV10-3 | TGTGCCATCAACAAACTAGCGGGGGCCTCTGGGGCCAACGTCCTGACTTTC | CAINKLAGASGANVLTF
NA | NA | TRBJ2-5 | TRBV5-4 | TGTGCCAGCAGCTTGGTGGGGGCGGAAGAGACCCAGTACTTC | CASSLVGAEETQYF
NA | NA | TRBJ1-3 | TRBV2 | TGTGCCAGCAGTGGAGTTGGAGGGATAGTCCCCTATGGTCCACTTATGTCTGGAAACACCATATATTTT | CASSGVGGIVPYGPLMSGNTIYF
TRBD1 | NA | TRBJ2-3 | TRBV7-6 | TGTGCCAGCAGCGCTACAGGGGGCTCCACAGATACGCAGTATTTT | CASSATGGSTDTQYF
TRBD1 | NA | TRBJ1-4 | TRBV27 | TGTGCCAGCAGCCCGGGACAGCCAAATGAAAAACTGTTTTTT | CASSPGQPNEKLFF
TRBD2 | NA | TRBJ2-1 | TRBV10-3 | TGTGCCATCAGGGGACTAGTAGGTCGGAATGAGCAGTTCTTC | CAIRGLVGRNEQFF
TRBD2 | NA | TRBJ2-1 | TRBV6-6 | TGTGCCAGCAGTTCCCGGACTAGCGGCTACAATGAGCAGTTCTTC | CASSSRTSGYNEQFF
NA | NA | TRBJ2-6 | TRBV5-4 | TGTGCCAGCAGCTTCGCAGGGGGGTCGGGGGCCAACGTCCTGACTTTC | CASSFAGGSGANVLTF
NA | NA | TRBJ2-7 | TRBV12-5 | TGTGCTAGTGGTTTGCTAGGGGTGGGCAGTTTACTACGATCGGGCTACGAGCAGTACTTC | CASGLLGVGSLLRSGYEQYF